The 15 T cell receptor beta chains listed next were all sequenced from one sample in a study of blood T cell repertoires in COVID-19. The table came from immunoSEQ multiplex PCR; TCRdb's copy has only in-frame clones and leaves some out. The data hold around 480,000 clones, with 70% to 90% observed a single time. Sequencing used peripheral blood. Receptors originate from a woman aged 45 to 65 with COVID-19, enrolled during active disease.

CDR3 sequence reads: CATQGAAPQRLCGYTF. The CDR3 DNA is TGTGCCACGCAGGGGGCCGCACCGCAACGTCTTTGTGGCTACACCTTC. The chain links TRBV21-1 to TRBJ1-2; TRBD1, the table's D call, lacks a check against the DNA. TRBV21-1 counts as a pseudogene. The CDR3 runs to 16 residues.

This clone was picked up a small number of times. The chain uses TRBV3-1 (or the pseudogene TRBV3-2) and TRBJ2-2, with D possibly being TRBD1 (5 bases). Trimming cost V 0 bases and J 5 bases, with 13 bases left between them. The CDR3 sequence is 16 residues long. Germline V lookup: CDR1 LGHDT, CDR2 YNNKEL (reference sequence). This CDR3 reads CASSQEWQGGTGELFF. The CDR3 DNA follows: TGTGCCAGCAGCCAAGAATGGCAGGGTGGAACCGGGGAGCTGTTTTTT.

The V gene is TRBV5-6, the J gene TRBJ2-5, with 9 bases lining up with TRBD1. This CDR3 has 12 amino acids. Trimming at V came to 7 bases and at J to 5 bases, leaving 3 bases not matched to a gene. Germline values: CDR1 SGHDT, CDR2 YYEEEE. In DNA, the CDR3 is TGTGCCAGCGGAGACAGGGGGGAGACCCAGTACTTC. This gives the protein CASGDRGETQYF.

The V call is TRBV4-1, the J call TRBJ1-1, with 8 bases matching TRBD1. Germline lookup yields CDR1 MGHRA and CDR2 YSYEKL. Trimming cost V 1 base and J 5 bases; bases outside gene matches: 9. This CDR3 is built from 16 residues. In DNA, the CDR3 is TGCGCCAGCAGCCAAGGGACAGGGTCCACTTTAACTGAAGCTTTCTTT. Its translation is CASSQGTGSTLTEAFF.

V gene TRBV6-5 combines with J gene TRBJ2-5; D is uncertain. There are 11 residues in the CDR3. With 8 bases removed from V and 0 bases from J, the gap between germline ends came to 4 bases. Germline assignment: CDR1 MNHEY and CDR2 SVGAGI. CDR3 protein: CASLNQETQYF. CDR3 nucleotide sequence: TGTGCCAGCCTAAACCAAGAGACCCAGTACTTC.

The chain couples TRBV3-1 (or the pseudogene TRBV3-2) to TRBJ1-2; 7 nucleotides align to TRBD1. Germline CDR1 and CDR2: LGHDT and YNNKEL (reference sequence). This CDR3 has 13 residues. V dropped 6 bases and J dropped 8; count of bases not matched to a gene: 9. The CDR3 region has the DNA TGTGCCAGCAGACCAAACCACAGGGGCGGCTACACCTTC. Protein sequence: CASRPNHRGGYTF.

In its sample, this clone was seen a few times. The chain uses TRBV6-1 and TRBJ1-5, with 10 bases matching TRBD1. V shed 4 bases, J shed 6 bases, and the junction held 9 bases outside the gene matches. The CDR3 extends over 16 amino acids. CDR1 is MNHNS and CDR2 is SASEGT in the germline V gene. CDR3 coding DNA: TGTGCCAGCAGTGCCCGACAGGGGGCGAAAACTCAGCCCCAGCATTTT. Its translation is CASSARQGAKTQPQHF.

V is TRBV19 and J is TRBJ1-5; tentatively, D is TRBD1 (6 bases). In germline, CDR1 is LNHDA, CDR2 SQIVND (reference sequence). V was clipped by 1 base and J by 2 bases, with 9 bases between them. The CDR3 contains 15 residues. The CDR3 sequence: CASSIATGGNQPQHF. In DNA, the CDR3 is TGTGCCAGTAGTATAGCGACAGGAGGCAATCAGCCCCAGCATTTT.

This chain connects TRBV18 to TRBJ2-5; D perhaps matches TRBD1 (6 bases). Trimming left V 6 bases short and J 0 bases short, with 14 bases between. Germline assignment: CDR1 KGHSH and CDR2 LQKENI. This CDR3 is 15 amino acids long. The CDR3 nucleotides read TGTGCCAGCTCGCGTAAAAACAGGGACCAAGAGACCCAGTACTTC. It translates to CASSRKNRDQETQYF. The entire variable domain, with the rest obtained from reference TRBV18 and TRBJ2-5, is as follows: NAGVMQNPRHLVRRRGQEARLRCSPMKGHSHVYWYRQLPEEGLKFMVYLQKENIIDESGMPKERFSAEFPKEGPSILRIQQVVRGDSAAYFCASSRKNRDQETQYFGPGTRLLVL.

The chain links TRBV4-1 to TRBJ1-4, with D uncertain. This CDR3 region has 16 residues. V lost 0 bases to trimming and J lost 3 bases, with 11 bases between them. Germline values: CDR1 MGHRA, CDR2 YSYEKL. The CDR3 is CASSQDLYRSNEKLFF. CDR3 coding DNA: TGCGCCAGCAGCCAAGATCTTTACAGATCTAATGAAAAACTGTTTTTT.

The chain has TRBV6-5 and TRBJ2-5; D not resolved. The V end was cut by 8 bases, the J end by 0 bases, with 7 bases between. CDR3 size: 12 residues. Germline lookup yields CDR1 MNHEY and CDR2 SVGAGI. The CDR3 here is CASVQNQETQYF. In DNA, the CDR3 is TGTGCCAGCGTGCAGAACCAAGAGACCCAGTACTTC.

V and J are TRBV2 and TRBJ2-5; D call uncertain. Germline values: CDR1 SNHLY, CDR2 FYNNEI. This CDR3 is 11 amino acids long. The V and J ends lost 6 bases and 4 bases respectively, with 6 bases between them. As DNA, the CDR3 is TGTGCCAGCAGCCGGTTAGAGACCCAGTACTTC. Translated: CASSRLETQYF.

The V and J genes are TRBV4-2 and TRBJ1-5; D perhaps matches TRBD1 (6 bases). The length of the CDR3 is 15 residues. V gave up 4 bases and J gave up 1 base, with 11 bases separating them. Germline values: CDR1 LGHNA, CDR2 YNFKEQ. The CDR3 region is CASSPTGPSNQPQHF. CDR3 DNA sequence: TGTGCCAGCAGCCCGACAGGTCCAAGCAATCAGCCCCAGCATTTT.

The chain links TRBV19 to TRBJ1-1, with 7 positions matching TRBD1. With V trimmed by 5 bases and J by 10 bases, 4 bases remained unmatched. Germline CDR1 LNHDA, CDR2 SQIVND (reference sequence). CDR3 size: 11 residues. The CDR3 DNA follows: TGTGCCAGTAGTGGGGACAGTGGAGCTTTCTTT. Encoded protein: CASSGDSGAFF.

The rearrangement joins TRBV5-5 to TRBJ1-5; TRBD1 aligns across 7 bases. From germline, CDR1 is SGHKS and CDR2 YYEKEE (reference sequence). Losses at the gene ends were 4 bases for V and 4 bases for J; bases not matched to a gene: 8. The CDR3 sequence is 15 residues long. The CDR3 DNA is TGTGCCAGCAGCAGTGACAGGGCAGGGAATCAGCCCCAGCATTTT. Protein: CASSSDRAGNQPQHF.